The 22 T cell receptor beta chains below come from one sample, sequenced in a study of cytomegalovirus exposure and HLA in healthy donors. Researchers ran the PCR with 60 Vbeta and 13 Jbeta primers. TCRdb's copy holds only in-frame clones and misses some; the assay was immunoSEQ multiplex PCR. Here the sample spans roughly 100,000 clones, roughly 9.1% being singletons. Source material: PBMCs. These receptors were taken from a man aged 40-49 years in good health and CMV-seropositive.

This clone was counted a few times. This chain uses TRBV30 with TRBJ1-3; 8 nucleotides match TRBD1. The CDR3 runs to 15 residues. J lost 2 bases, V lost 4 bases, and 7 bases had no gene match. Germline CDR1 reads GTSNPN; CDR2 reads SVGIG (reference sequence). The DNA for the CDR3 is TGTGCCTGGACCCCGGTCAGGGGGCCTGGAAACACCATATATTTT. Its translation is CAWTPVRGPGNTIYF.

The genes are TRBV19 and TRBJ1-2, with TRBD1 matching over 10 bases. From germline, CDR1 is LNHDA and CDR2 SQIVND (reference sequence). The CDR3 has 14 residues. Unmatched junction bases numbered 3, after V lost 5 bases and J lost 3 bases. CDR3 in amino acids: CASSLGQGDYGYTF. CDR3 in DNA: TGTGCCAGTAGTTTAGGACAGGGGGACTATGGCTACACCTTC.

This clone came up a few times. The DNA of the CDR3 is TGCGCCAGCAGCTTGGTCCCTAGCGAGGAGACCCAGTACTTC. Protein sequence: CASSLVPSEETQYF. This chain joins TRBV5-1 and TRBJ2-5, with D possibly matching TRBD2 (6 bases). This CDR3 spans 14 amino acids. V lost 0 bases, J lost 5 bases, and 11 bases lay in between. Germline V gene data show CDR1 as SGHRS and CDR2 as YFSETQ.

This clone was observed a handful of times. The CDR3 protein is CASSVYGGAGNEQFF. The CDR3 nucleotides are TGTGCCAGCAGCGTATATGGGGGCGCAGGTAATGAGCAGTTCTTC. V and J are TRBV9 and TRBJ2-1; possibly TRBD1 for D (6 bases). From germline, CDR1 is SGDLS and CDR2 YYNGEE. The CDR3 is made up of 15 amino acids. V lost 1 base and J lost 7, with 15 bases in between.

The J gene is TRBJ2-7, the V gene TRBV6-6; D is possibly TRBD2 (5 bases). Trimming removed 7 bases at V and 7 bases at J, with 17 bases between. This CDR3 comprises 13 residues. From germline, CDR1 is MNHNY and CDR2 SVGAGI (reference sequence). The CDR3: CASTSLSGGEQYF. For the CDR3, the DNA is TGTGCCAGCACTTCCTTGAGCGGTGGTGAGCAGTACTTC.

This clone was counted a few times. The chain links TRBV5-1 to TRBJ1-3, with D unclear. The CDR3 is made up of 14 amino acids. Germline V lookup: CDR1 SGHRS, CDR2 YFSETQ. The V gene lost 4 bases and the J gene lost 2 bases, with 10 bases spanning the gap. The chain's CDR3 is CASSLDGTGNTIYF. In nucleotides, the CDR3 is TGCGCCAGCAGCCTAGATGGAACTGGAAACACCATATATTTT. Full variable domain (outside the CDR3, taken from reference TRBV5-1 and TRBJ1-3): KAGVTQTPRYLIKTRGQQVTLSCSPISGHRSVSWYQQTPGQGLQFLFEYFSETQRNKGNFPGRFSGRQFSNSRSEMNVSTLELGDSALYLCASSLDGTGNTIYFGEGSWLTVV.

In its sample, this clone was seen a few times. This chain links TRBV5-4 with TRBJ2-3, with 12 bases aligning to TRBD2. The CDR3 is 17 amino acids. The ends lost 0 bases at V and 6 bases at J; junction bases unmatched: 8. Germline CDR1 reads SGHNT; CDR2 reads YYREEE (reference sequence). The DNA for the CDR3 is TGTGCCAGCAGCTTGGACGGACTAGCGGGATCGGAGGATACGCAGTATTTT. Protein product: CASSLDGLAGSEDTQYF.

This clone was seen a handful of times. V gene TRBV9 combines with J gene TRBJ1-3; D uncertain. Trimming took off 0 bases at V and 0 bases at J, with 7 bases between the two ends. Germline values: CDR1 SGDLS, CDR2 YYNGEE. The CDR3 runs to 15 residues. CDR3 region: CASSVGAISGNTIYF. The CDR3 coding sequence is TGTGCCAGCAGCGTAGGAGCAATCTCTGGAAACACCATATATTTT. Full variable domain (rest looked up from reference TRBV9 and TRBJ1-3): DSGVTQTPKHLITATGQRVTLRCSPRSGDLSVYWYQQSLDQGLQFLIQYYNGEERAKGNILERFSAQQFPDLHSELNLSSLELGDSALYFCASSVGAISGNTIYFGEGSWLTVV.

This clone was observed a handful of times. V usage is TRBV4-1 and J usage is TRBJ1-5; D perhaps matches TRBD1 (6 bases). V was trimmed by 0 bases and J by 4 bases, leaving 10 bases between them. This CDR3 contains 15 residues. Germline CDR1 MGHRA, CDR2 YSYEKL. CDR3 region: CASSQEDRNNQPQHF. The CDR3 nucleotides read TGCGCCAGCAGCCAAGAAGACAGGAATAATCAGCCCCAGCATTTT.

This clone is medium-sized by share. The chain combines TRBV6-1 with TRBJ2-7; TRBD1 aligns across 9 bases. Germline assignment: CDR1 MNHNS and CDR2 SASEGT. The CDR3 length is 15 residues. V lost 4 bases to trimming and J lost 6 bases; unmatched junction nucleotides: 10. The CDR3 DNA reads TGTGCCAGCAGTGGGACCGGGACAGGGACTGGCGAGCAGTACTTC. The encoded protein is CASSGTGTGTGEQYF.

The gene calls are TRBV4-2 and TRBJ2-5; D is unresolved. V was shortened by 1 base and J by 0 bases, with 6 bases between the two germline ends. Germline CDR1 and CDR2: LGHNA and YNFKEQ. The CDR3 is 14 amino acids. The CDR3 sequence is CASSQAQYQETQYF. The CDR3 coding sequence is TGTGCCAGCAGCCAAGCTCAGTACCAAGAGACCCAGTACTTC.

This clone was recorded a few times. The genes are TRBV7-9 and TRBJ2-7; 7 bases are shared with TRBD1. CDR3 length: 14 residues. CDR1 is SEHNR and CDR2 is FQNEAQ in the germline V gene (reference sequence). Trimming cost V 5 bases and J 0 bases; bases outside gene matches: 4. The CDR3 protein is CASSPRDSSYEQYF. CDR3 bases: TGTGCCAGCAGCCCGAGGGACAGCTCCTACGAGCAGTACTTC.

This clone came up a few times. The J gene is TRBJ2-1, the V gene TRBV29-1; 10 nucleotides match TRBD2. Losses at the gene ends were 8 bases for V and 4 bases for J; bases not matched to a gene: 8. CDR3 length equals 14 residues. Germline lookup yields CDR1 SQVTM and CDR2 ANQGSEA. CDR3 sequence (DNA): TGCAGCCTTACCGGGACTAGCGAGTACAATGAGCAGTTCTTC. Amino acids: CSLTGTSEYNEQFF.

This clone was seen only once. The chain couples TRBV9 to TRBJ1-2, with 9 bases that match TRBD1. The CDR3 consists of 14 residues. J was trimmed by 6 bases and V by 0 bases; bases with no gene match: 3. Germline loops: CDR1 SGDLS, CDR2 YYNGEE. CDR3 amino acids: CASSVGGTGNGYTF. CDR3 DNA: TGTGCCAGCAGCGTAGGAGGGACAGGGAATGGCTACACCTTC.

V and J are TRBV19 and TRBJ2-7; D call uncertain. V was shortened by 4 bases and J by 5 bases, with 9 bases between the two germline ends. In germline, CDR1 is LNHDA, CDR2 SQIVND (reference sequence). The CDR3 sequence is 12 residues long. The chain's CDR3 is CASSRQGDEQYF. The CDR3 coding sequence is TGTGCCAGTAGTAGGCAAGGAGACGAGCAGTACTTC.

This chain links TRBV28 with TRBJ2-7; 8 nucleotides match TRBD1. Germline CDR1 is MDHEN and CDR2 is SYDVKM. J lost 5 bases, V lost 7 bases, and 7 bases had no gene match. CDR3 length: 13 residues. The CDR3 spells CASNDRGGDEQYF. Here the CDR3 DNA reads TGTGCCAGCAACGACAGGGGAGGTGACGAGCAGTACTTC.

V usage is TRBV30 and J usage is TRBJ2-3, with 10 nucleotides matching TRBD2. The CDR3 extends over 14 amino acids. CDR1 is GTSNPN, CDR2 SVGIG, per germline (reference sequence). J lost 0 bases, V lost 5 bases, and 2 bases had no gene match. The DNA for the CDR3 is TGTGCCTGGGATAGCGGGAGGAGCACAGATACGCAGTATTTT. It encodes CAWDSGRSTDTQYF.

CDR3 sequence reads: CASSSGQGPNEQFF. The CDR3 DNA is TGTGCCAGCTCATCGGGACAGGGACCCAATGAGCAGTTCTTC. This sequence joins TRBV18 and TRBJ2-1; 9 nucleotides line up with TRBD1. This CDR3 is built from 14 residues. Germline V CDR1 and CDR2: KGHSH, LQKENI. V trimming: 5 bases; J trimming: 6 bases; junction bases outside the gene matches: 5.

The chain carries TRBV5-6 and TRBJ2-7; D gene ambiguous. The CDR3 length is 13 residues. Between the trimmed V and J ends, which lost 0 bases and 1 base, there was a span of 5 bases. Germline V CDR1 and CDR2: SGHDT, YYEEEE. CDR3 nucleotide sequence: TGTGCCAGCAGCTTGGTACAGTCCTACGAGCAGTACTTC. This encodes CASSLVQSYEQYF.

This clone was detected a few times. This CDR3 is missing its conserved last phenylalanine or tryptophan, likely due to a read error. This CDR3 is CASSEPLYVTDTQYV. The CDR3 DNA reads as TGTGCCAGCAGTGAGCCCCTCTATGTCACAGATACGCAGTATGTT. The rearrangement joins TRBV6-1 to TRBJ2-3, with D hard to call. Trimming left V 3 bases short and J 2 bases short, with 12 bases between. Germline V lookup: CDR1 MNHNS, CDR2 SASEGT. The CDR3 consists of 15 residues.

The chain is built from TRBV5-1 and TRBJ2-1; TRBD2 matches at 8 bases. Germline V gene sequence: CDR1 SGHRS, CDR2 YFSETQ. The junction had 15 bases not matched to a gene; V was cut back by 4 bases and J by 6 bases. The CDR3 is 17 amino acids. CDR3 loop: CASSPGRSGSSGNEQFF. CDR3 nucleotide sequence: TGCGCCAGCAGCCCGGGCCGAAGCGGGAGTTCTGGCAATGAGCAGTTCTTC.

This clone turned up a few times. The chain has TRBV27 and TRBJ2-1, with a possible D match to TRBD2 (5 bases). This CDR3 spans 14 amino acids. Per germline, CDR1 MNHEY and CDR2 SMNVEV (reference sequence). Trimming shortened V by 6 bases and J by 0 bases, and 9 bases separated the two germline ends. The CDR3 here is CASRKTTSYNEQFF. The CDR3 DNA sequence: TGTGCCAGCAGGAAGACTACCTCCTACAATGAGCAGTTCTTC.